Here is one T cell receptor (beta chain) with its context. The data are from a study of blood T cell repertoires in COVID-19. The CDR3 has 15 residues. The germline V and J ends were trimmed by 1 base and 1 base, with 8 bases remaining between them. Germline V gene sequence: CDR1 SNHLY, CDR2 FYNNEI. In the original analysis: Amplification of reference gene primers was used by the study to estimate nucleated cell counts. The repertoire was sequenced with immunoSEQ multiplex PCR; TCRdb's copy has only in-frame clones and lacks some. The DNA gave D and trimming, while V, J and clone size come from that table. The sample holds about 92,000 clones, over 70% seen once.

Sequencing input: peripheral blood. This sequence was found in a man aged 50 to 59 who had recovered from COVID-19. This rearrangement joins TRBV2 to TRBJ1-5; D gene ambiguous. In nucleotides, the CDR3 is TGTGCCAGCAGTGAAGATGGCTTGAGCAATCAGCCCCAGCATTTT. Its translation: CASSEDGLSNQPQHF.